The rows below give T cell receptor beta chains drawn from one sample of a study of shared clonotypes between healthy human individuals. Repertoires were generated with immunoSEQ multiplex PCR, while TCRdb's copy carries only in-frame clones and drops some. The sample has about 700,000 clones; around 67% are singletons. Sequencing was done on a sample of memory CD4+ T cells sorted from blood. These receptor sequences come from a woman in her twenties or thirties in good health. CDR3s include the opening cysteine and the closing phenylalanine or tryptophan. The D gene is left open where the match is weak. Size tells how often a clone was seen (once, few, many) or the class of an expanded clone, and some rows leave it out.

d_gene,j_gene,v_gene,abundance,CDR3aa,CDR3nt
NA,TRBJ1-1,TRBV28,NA,CASSSRGGVTEAFF,TGTGCCAGCAGTTCCCGAGGGGGGGTCACTGAAGCTTTCTTT
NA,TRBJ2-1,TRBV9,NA,CASSVGIEPTTSNEQFF,TGTGCCAGCAGCGTAGGAATAGAACCAACGACGTCCAATGAGCAGTTCTTC
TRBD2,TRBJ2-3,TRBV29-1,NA,CSVGRLAGVDTQYF,TGCAGCGTTGGGAGACTAGCGGGAGTGGATACGCAGTATTTT
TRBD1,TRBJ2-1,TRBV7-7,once,CASSPGGLSYNEQFF,TGTGCCAGCAGCCCAGGGGGTCTCTCCTACAATGAGCAGTTCTTC
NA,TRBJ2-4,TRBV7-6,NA,CASSLAPGAMNIQYF,TGTGCCAGCAGCTTAGCTCCGGGGGCAATGAACATTCAGTACTTC
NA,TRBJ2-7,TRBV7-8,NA,CASSLVTGPYEQYF,TGTGCCAGCAGCTTAGTGACGGGGCCCTACGAGCAGTACTTC
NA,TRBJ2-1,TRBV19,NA,CASSIAGVQVGQFF,TGTGCCAGTAGTATAGCGGGAGTGCAGGTTGGGCAGTTCTTC
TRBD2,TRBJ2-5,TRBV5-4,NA,CASSLRLADRRTQYF,TGTGCCAGCAGCCTCCGACTAGCGGATAGGAGGACCCAGTACTTC
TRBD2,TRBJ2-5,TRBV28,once,CASSLVASGSVLETQYF,TGTGCCAGCAGTTTAGTGGCTAGCGGGAGTGTATTAGAGACCCAGTACTTC
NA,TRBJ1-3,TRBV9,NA,CASSSTGLGNTIYF,TGTGCCAGCAGCTCAACAGGTTTGGGAAACACCATATATTTT
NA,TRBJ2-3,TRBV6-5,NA,CASRGGAGDTQYF,TGTGCCAGCAGGGGCGGGGCGGGAGATACGCAGTATTTT
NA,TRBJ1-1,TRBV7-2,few,CASFRQPSRAEAFF,TGTGCCAGCTTCCGACAGCCTTCACGCGCTGAAGCTTTCTTT
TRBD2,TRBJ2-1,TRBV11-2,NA,CASSLGLAGYHNEQFF,TGTGCCAGCAGCTTAGGGCTAGCGGGATATCACAATGAGCAGTTCTTC
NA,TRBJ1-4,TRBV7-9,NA,CASSRTATGRRNEKLFF,TGTGCCAGCAGCCGGACCGCTACAGGGAGGCGTAATGAAAAACTGTTTTTT
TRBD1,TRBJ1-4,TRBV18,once,CASSPDRGYEKLFF,TGTGCCAGCTCACCTGACAGGGGGTATGAAAAACTGTTTTTT
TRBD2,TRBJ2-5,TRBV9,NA,CASSVVASGTVQETQYF,TGTGCCAGCAGCGTAGTGGCTAGCGGGACGGTACAAGAGACCCAGTACTTC
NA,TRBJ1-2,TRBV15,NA,CATSRDDDRHGYTF,TGTGCCACCAGCAGAGATGACGACAGACATGGCTACACCTTC
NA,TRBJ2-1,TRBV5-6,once,CASRHTTSVSYNEQFF,TGTGCCAGCAGGCATACGACTAGTGTCTCCTACAATGAGCAGTTCTTC
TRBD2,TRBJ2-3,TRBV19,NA,CASSPRTSGRNTQYF,TGTGCCAGTAGCCCAAGGACTAGCGGGAGGAATACGCAGTATTTT
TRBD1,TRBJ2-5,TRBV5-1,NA,CASSTGQGKTQYF,TGCGCCAGCAGCACCGGACAGGGGAAGACCCAGTACTTC
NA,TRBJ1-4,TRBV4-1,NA,CASSQVRGFGKLFF,TGCGCCAGCAGCCAAGTACGAGGGTTTGGGAAACTGTTTTTT
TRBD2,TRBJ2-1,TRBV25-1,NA,CASSEREGTRVSYNEQFF,TGTGCCAGCAGTGAACGGGAGGGGACGAGGGTCTCCTACAATGAGCAGTTCTTC
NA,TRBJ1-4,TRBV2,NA,CASSPTQGLYEKLFF,TGTGCCAGCAGTCCGACCCAGGGGCTATATGAAAAACTGTTTTTT
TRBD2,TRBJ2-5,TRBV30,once,CAWKSGLAETQYF,TGTGCCTGGAAATCGGGACTAGCCGAGACCCAGTACTTC